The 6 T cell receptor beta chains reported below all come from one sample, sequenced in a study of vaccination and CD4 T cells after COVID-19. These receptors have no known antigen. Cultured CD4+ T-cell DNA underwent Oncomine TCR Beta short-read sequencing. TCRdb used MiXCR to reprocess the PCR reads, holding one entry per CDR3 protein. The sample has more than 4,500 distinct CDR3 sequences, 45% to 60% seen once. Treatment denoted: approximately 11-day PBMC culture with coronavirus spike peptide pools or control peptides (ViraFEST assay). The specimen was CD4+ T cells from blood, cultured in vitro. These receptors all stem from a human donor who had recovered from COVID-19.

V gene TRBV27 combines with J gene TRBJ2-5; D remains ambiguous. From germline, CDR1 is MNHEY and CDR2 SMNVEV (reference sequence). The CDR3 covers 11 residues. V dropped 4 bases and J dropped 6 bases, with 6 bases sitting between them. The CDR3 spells CASSYEKTQYF. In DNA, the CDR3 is TGTGCCAGCAGTTACGAGAAGACCCAGTACTTC.

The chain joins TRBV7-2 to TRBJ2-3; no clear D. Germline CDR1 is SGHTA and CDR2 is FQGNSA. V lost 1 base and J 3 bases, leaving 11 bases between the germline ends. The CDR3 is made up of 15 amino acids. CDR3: CASSLVWDRTDTQYF. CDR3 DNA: TGTGCCAGCAGCTTAGTCTGGGATAGAACAGATACGCAGTATTTT.

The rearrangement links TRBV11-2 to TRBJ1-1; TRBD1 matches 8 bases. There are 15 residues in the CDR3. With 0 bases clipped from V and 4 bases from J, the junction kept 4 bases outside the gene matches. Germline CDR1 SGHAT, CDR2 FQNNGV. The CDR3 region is CASSLETGVVTEAFF. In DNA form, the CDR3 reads TGTGCCAGCAGCTTAGAGACAGGGGTAGTCACTGAAGCTTTCTTT.

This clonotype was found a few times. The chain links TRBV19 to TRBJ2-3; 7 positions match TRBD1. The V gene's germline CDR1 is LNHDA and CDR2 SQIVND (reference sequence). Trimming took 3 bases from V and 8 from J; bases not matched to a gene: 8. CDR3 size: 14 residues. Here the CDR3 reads CASSIRQAGGTQYF. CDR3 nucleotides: TGTGCCAGTAGTATTCGGCAGGCAGGGGGTACGCAGTATTTT.

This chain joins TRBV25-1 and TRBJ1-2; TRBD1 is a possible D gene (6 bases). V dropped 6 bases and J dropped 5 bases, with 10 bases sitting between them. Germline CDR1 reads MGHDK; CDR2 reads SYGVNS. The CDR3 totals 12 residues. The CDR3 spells CASRGAGYGYTF. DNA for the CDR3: TGTGCCAGCAGGGGGGCAGGGTATGGCTACACCTTC.

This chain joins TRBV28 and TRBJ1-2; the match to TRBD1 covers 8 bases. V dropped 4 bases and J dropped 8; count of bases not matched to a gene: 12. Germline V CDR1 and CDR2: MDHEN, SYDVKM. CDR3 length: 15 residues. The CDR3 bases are TGTGCCAGCAGTTCGGGGACAGGAGATATTGACGGCTACACCTTC. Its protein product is CASSSGTGDIDGYTF.